This T cell receptor (beta chain) comes out of a study of graft-versus-host responses after intestinal transplantation. Study background: Transplantation in recipients was multivisceral, liver-intestinal, or isolated intestinal.

Whole-study findings and limits: In patients with graft-donor T cell macrochimerism, allograft graft-versus-host to host-versus-graft clonal ratios were high. Early post-transplant HvG declines showed an association with peak circulating GvH clone levels. GvH clones detected in recipient marrow included some appearing first in ileum or blood.

Sequencing used immunoSEQ multiplex PCR; TCRdb keeps in-frame clones, though not all of them. Of about 86,000 clones in the sample, more than 85% were seen once. Details on this clone: What it binds is not known.

This clonotype was sampled from a human donor who received an intestinal transplant. Sequenced here: unstimulated CD8+ T cells sorted from spleen or lymph node cells, sampled before intestinal transplant.

The CDR3 protein is CASSLYGRDEQYF. The CDR3 DNA reads as TGTGCCAGCAGTTTATACGGGAGGGACGAGCAGTACTTC. V gene TRBV28 combines with J gene TRBJ2-7; 8 bases line up with TRBD2. Looked up from germline, CDR1 is MDHEN and CDR2 is SYDVKM. This CDR3 is built from 13 residues. Germline trimming cut 1 base from V and 5 bases from J; bases unmatched to any gene: 1.